These T cell receptor beta chains were read from a single sample in a study of blood T cell repertoires in COVID-19. Measured with immunoSEQ multiplex PCR; TCRdb has only the in-frame clones, and not every one. Among under 250,000 clones listed, 70% to 85% were seen once. The specimen was PBMCs or T cells enriched from blood (not recorded which). All receptors come from a woman aged 55 to 70 who had recovered from COVID-19. Both conserved end residues are part of each CDR3. The D gene is left open where the match is weak. Size tells how often a clone was seen (once, few, many) or the class of an expanded clone, and some rows leave it out.

>TRBV5-4|TRBJ2-2|NA|NA
TGTGCCAGCAGCTTAATGACACCCGCGAACACCGGGGAGCTGTTTTTT
CASSLMTPANTGELFF
>TRBV4-3|TRBJ2-1|NA|TRBD1
TGCGCCAGCAGCCGGGACAGGAATACTCACAATGAGCAGTTCTTC
CASSRDRNTHNEQFF
>TRBV2|TRBJ1-5|few|NA
TGTGCCAGCAGGACGGTCGGGGGTGGCAATCAGCCCCAGCATTTT
CASRTVGGGNQPQHF
>TRBV6-5|TRBJ1-2|once|NA
TGTGCCAGCAGTTCCGGACAGATCTATGGCTACACCTTC
CASSSGQIYGYTF
>TRBV7-2|TRBJ2-2|NA|NA
TGTGCCAGCAGTCCTCGACGGGAGAAGGGGGAGCTGTTTTTT
CASSPRREKGELFF
>TRBV27|TRBJ2-3|NA|TRBD2
TGTGCCAGCAGTCCTAGCGGGAGGGCCCCAGGTACGCAGTATTTT
CASSPSGRAPGTQYF
>TRBV6-6|TRBJ1-2|NA|NA
TGTGCCAGCAACGGTAACTATGGCTACACCTTC
CASNGNYGYTF
>TRBV7-2|TRBJ2-1|NA|NA
TGTGCCAGCAGCTTAGCAGGGGGGGCCTACAATGAGCAGTTCTTC
CASSLAGGAYNEQFF
>TRBV5-1|TRBJ2-5|NA|NA
TGCGCCAGCAGCTTGTTGGGAGCGATGCAAGAGACCCAGTACTTC
CASSLLGAMQETQYF
>TRBV7-9|TRBJ1-1|NA|TRBD1
TGTGCCAGCAGCTCTTTTGCCAAACGGACAGGGGGCAGGAACACTGAAGCTTTCTTT
CASSSFAKRTGGRNTEAFF
>TRBV5-5|TRBJ2-7|NA|TRBD1
TGTGCCAGCAGCGTAATCGGCGGGACAGGGGCCCAATACGAGCAGTACTTC
CASSVIGGTGAQYEQYF
>TRBV3-1/TRBV3-2|TRBJ2-1|NA|NA
TGTGCCAGCAGCCAATCGGGACGGGGGTACAATGAGCAGTTCTTC
CASSQSGRGYNEQFF
>TRBV10-3|TRBJ1-1|NA|TRBD1
TGTGCCATCAGGCGAACAGGGGGAGAGAACACTGAAGCTTTCTTT
CAIRRTGGENTEAFF
>TRBV5-4|TRBJ2-4|NA|TRBD1
TGTGCCAGCAGCTTGCGGGACAGAAGTGACATTCAGTACTTC
CASSLRDRSDIQYF
>TRBV4-2|TRBJ2-7|NA|TRBD2
TGTGCCAGCAGCCAAGAAGGTAGCGGGAGCTCCTACGAGCAGTACTTC
CASSQEGSGSSYEQYF
>TRBV30|TRBJ1-5|NA|TRBD1
TGTGCCTGGAGCTTCAGGGGGCATAGCAATCAGCCCCAGCATTTT
CAWSFRGHSNQPQHF
>TRBV6-5|TRBJ1-1|many|NA
TGTGCCAGCAGTTACGCCGGGGTGGAAGCTTTCTTT
CASSYAGVEAFF
>TRBV11-2|TRBJ1-2|NA|TRBD1
TGTGCCAGCAGACGACAGGGCTATGGCTACACCTTC
CASRRQGYGYTF
>TRBV21-1|TRBJ2-7|NA|NA
TGTGCCAGCAGGAGGTGGGGGAGGACAGGGAGGACCTACGAGCAGTACTTC
CASRRWGRTGRTYEQYF
>TRBV7-8|TRBJ2-2|NA|TRBD1
TGTGCCAGCAGCGCAGGGGGACAGTTGAACACCGGGGAGCTGTTTTTT
CASSAGGQLNTGELFF
>TRBV18|TRBJ1-3|NA|NA
TGTGCCAGCTCACGGGAGGGCCTCTCTGGAAACACCATATATTTT
CASSREGLSGNTIYF
>TRBV3-1/TRBV3-2|TRBJ2-7|NA|NA
TGTGCCAGCAGCCGAGCCTACGAGCAGTACTTC
CASSRAYEQYF
>TRBV19|TRBJ1-6|NA|TRBD1
TGTGCCAGTAGAGGCCAGGGGGGATCCTATAATTCACCCCTCCACTTT
CASRGQGGSYNSPLHF
>TRBV18|TRBJ1-3|NA|NA
TGTGCCAGCTCACCACCGTCAGATGGAAACACCATATATTTT
CASSPPSDGNTIYF
>TRBV7-2|TRBJ2-5|NA|NA
TGTGCCAGCAGCTTAGACTTCCTAGAGACCCAGTACTTC
CASSLDFLETQYF
>TRBV3-1/TRBV3-2|TRBJ2-1|NA|TRBD2
TGTGCCAGCAGCCTGACCGCAGCGGGGGGTTACAATGAGCAGTTCTTC
CASSLTAAGGYNEQFF
>TRBV4-1|TRBJ1-2|NA|NA
TGCGCCAGCAGCCAAGGTACAGGAATCTATGGCTACACCTTC
CASSQGTGIYGYTF
>TRBV14|TRBJ2-2|NA|NA
TGTGCCAGCAGCCAAGCAGGATCGGCTAACACCGGGGAGCTGTTTTTT
CASSQAGSANTGELFF
>TRBV7-2|TRBJ2-1|NA|TRBD1
TGTGCCAGCAGCTCCCGGACAGGGGGAGATGAGCAGTTCTTC
CASSSRTGGDEQFF
>TRBV11-2|TRBJ2-5|NA|NA
TGTGCCAGCCGGGGGGAGACCCAGTACTTC
CASRGETQYF
>TRBV27|TRBJ1-5|NA|NA
TGTGCCAGCAGTTTACCGCAGCCCCAGCATTTT
CASSLPQPQHF
>TRBV13|TRBJ1-1|NA|NA
TGTGCCAGCAGCCTACAGGGAACTGAAGCTTTCTTT
CASSLQGTEAFF
>TRBV7-2|TRBJ2-7|once|TRBD2
TGTGCCAGCAGCTCTCGGGGGGTTTCCTACGAGCAGTACTTC
CASSSRGVSYEQYF
>TRBV6-5|TRBJ2-2|NA|NA
TGTGCCAGCAGTTACCGCGCCAGGGGCCACGGGGAGCTGTTTTTT
CASSYRARGHGELFF